This record looks at one T cell receptor (beta chain) sequence and its context. This sample is drawn from a study of blood T cell repertoires in COVID-19. At the level of the study: Samples taken during acute and convalescent COVID-19 were collected in the United States, Italy and Spain.

In germline, CDR1 is SGDLS, CDR2 YYNGEE. The CDR3 extends over 14 amino acids. V lost 4 bases and J lost 8, with 15 bases in between. Method: immunoSEQ multiplex PCR; TCRdb's copy keeps in-frame clones and lacks some. The data show approximately 260,000 clones, about 91% seen once. The gene calls are TRBV9 and TRBJ1-4, with D possibly being TRBD1 (5 bases). The receptor comes from a woman aged 40 to 50 with acute COVID-19. Sequencing was done on a sample of PBMCs or T cells enriched from blood (not recorded which). The CDR3 DNA follows: TGTGCCAGCAGCCCAACCGGGACTTTCGAAAAACTGTTTTTT. It translates to CASSPTGTFEKLFF.